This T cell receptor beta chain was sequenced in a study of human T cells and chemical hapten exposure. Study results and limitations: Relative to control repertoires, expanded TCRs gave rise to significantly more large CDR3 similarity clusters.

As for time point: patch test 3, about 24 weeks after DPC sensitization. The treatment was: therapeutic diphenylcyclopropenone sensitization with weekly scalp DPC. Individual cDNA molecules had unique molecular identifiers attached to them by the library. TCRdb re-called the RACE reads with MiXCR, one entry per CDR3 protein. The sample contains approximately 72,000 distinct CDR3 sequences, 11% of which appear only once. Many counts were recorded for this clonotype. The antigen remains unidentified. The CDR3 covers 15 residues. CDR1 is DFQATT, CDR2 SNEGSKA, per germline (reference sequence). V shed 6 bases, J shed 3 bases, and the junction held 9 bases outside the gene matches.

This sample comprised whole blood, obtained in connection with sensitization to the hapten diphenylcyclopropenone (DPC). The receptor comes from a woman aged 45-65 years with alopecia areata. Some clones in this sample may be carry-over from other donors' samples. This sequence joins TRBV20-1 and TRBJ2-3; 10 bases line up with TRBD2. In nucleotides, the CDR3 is TGCAGTGCGCCGGTCCTAGCGGGAGTAACAGATACGCAGTATTTT. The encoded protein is CSAPVLAGVTDTQYF.